The T cell receptor (beta chain) described here comes from a study of T-cell reconstitution after alpha-beta-depleted transplantation in children. This clonotype was observed at least ten times. Molecular barcoding with unique molecular identifiers was used for the TCRbeta library. From the PCR reads, TCRdb called clonotypes with MiXCR, one entry per CDR3 protein. Altogether 700,000 or so distinct CDR3 sequences are present, about an eighth being singletons, with the ten largest covering about 0.79%. Specimen: PBMCs, collected before TCRalphabeta/CD19-depleted stem cell transplant. The receptor comes from a girl aged 2-10 years with congenital amegakaryocytic thrombocytopenia, due to receive a stem cell transplant.

CDR3: CAISPGQGQETQYF. CDR3 nucleotides: TGTGCCATCAGTCCGGGACAGGGACAAGAGACCCAGTACTTC. The V call is TRBV10-3, the J call TRBJ2-5; the match to TRBD1 covers 9 bases. V gave up 5 bases and J gave up 2 bases; unmatched junction bases: 3. The CDR3 loop spans 14 amino acids. Germline V gene sequence: CDR1 ENHRY, CDR2 SYGVKD.